This TCR beta chain was retrieved from a study of breast tumors, draining lymph nodes, adjacent tissues. Findings and limits, study-wide: Data fit most tumor T cells coming from lymph node, expanding in tumor. Compared with lymph nodes, tumors were less diverse; compared with nontumor tissue, more. Compared with basal-like, luminal-like tumors shared significantly more repertoire with nontumor tissue. That most tumor T cells come from lymph nodes remained unproven.

Each CDR3 protein is one row after TCRdb ran MiXCR on the multiplex PCR reads. The sample lists 100,000 or so distinct CDR3 sequences, approximately 22% seen once, with approximately 1.2% in the top ten. This clonotype was picked up many times. Its matching antigen is unknown. Samples came from axillary lymph nodes draining the breast cancer. V lost 3 bases, J lost 5 bases, and 0 bases stayed unmatched. This CDR3 is built from 13 residues. Germline V gene sequence: CDR1 DFQATT, CDR2 SNEGSKA (reference sequence). Material for sequencing was axillary lymph node tissue. The rearrangement joins TRBV20-1 to TRBJ2-3; 12 positions match TRBD2. This receptor was obtained from a female donor with breast cancer. Some clones in this sample may be carry-over from other donors' samples. Here the CDR3 DNA reads TGCAGTGCTAGGACTAGCGGGGGAGATACGCAGTATTTT. Translating it yields CSARTSGGDTQYF.